This T cell receptor beta chain is drawn from a study of cytomegalovirus exposure and HLA in healthy donors. Overall study findings and caveats: It was confirmed in vitro that a few of the CMV-associated chains were specific for CMV antigens. Cytomegalovirus status was reportedly diagnosed by the classifier with high sensitivity and specificity.

The V gene end was trimmed by 5 bases and the J gene end by 4 bases; junction bases not matched to a gene: 4. There are 13 residues in the CDR3. Germline CDR1 and CDR2: SQVTM and ANQGSEA. Notes on this clone: The antigen remains undetermined.

The primer mix had 60 Vbeta and 13 Jbeta primers. Repertoires were generated with immunoSEQ multiplex PCR, while TCRdb's copy carries only in-frame clones and drops some. The sample lists about 77,000 clones, around 84% occurring once. The sequence was collected from a man aged 35 to 55 in good health and CMV-seronegative. The sample was PBMCs. The chain employs TRBV29-1 and TRBJ2-7; 11 bases align to TRBD2. The CDR3 loop reads CSVKGTSGYEQYF. DNA for the CDR3: TGCAGCGTTAAAGGGACTAGCGGATACGAGCAGTACTTC.